This is a list of T cell receptor beta chains from one sample in a study of T cell responses to AZD1222 COVID-19 vaccine. The data were produced by immunoSEQ multiplex PCR, yet TCRdb's version contains in-frame clones alone and is incomplete. Of 160,000 or so clones listed, roughly nine tenths are singletons. The input for sequencing was peripheral blood, taken on day 0 of MenACWY control vaccination. These receptors came from an adult in good health. CDR3s include the opening cysteine and the closing phenylalanine or tryptophan. Fields, in order: J gene, clone size, D gene, V gene, CDR3 protein, CDR3 DNA. The D gene is left open where the match is weak. Clone size appears in some rows only: once, few, many, or a class for an expanded clone.

TRBJ1-3,.,.,TRBV24-1,CASRQDTWPSSGNTIYF,TGTGCCTCCCGACAGGATACCTGGCCTAGCTCTGGAAACACCATATATTTT
TRBJ1-3,.,.,TRBV11-3,CASSLRRRAAGNTIYF,TGTGCCAGCAGCTTACGAAGAAGGGCTGCTGGAAACACCATATATTTT
TRBJ1-1,.,TRBD1,TRBV3-1/TRBV3-2,CASSQFTGGGTEAFF,TGTGCCAGCAGCCAGTTTACAGGGGGAGGGACTGAAGCTTTCTTT
TRBJ2-2,.,TRBD2,TRBV28,CASIGTSGIFTGELFF,TGTGCCAGCATTGGGACTAGCGGGATATTCACCGGGGAGCTGTTTTTT
TRBJ2-1,.,TRBD2,TRBV2,CASSGWTSGLASNEQFF,TGTGCCAGCAGTGGATGGACTAGCGGGCTTGCCTCCAATGAGCAGTTCTTC
TRBJ1-2,once,.,TRBV7-2,CASSPDPGRALDGYTF,TGTGCCAGCAGTCCAGACCCGGGACGGGCTCTGGATGGCTACACCTTC
TRBJ1-1,.,.,TRBV7-2,CASSLGQANTEAFF,TGTGCCAGCAGCTTAGGACAGGCGAACACTGAAGCTTTCTTT
TRBJ2-1,.,.,TRBV11-3,CASSFSAVWELVF,TGTGCCAGCAGCTTTTCGGCTGTCTGGGAACTGGTCTTC
TRBJ1-3,.,.,TRBV7-8,CASSSDAGNTIYF,TGTGCCAGCAGCTCCGATGCTGGAAACACCATATATTTT
TRBJ1-5,.,.,TRBV19,CASSMTAVQPQHF,TGTGCCAGTAGTATGACAGCGGTTCAGCCCCAGCATTTT